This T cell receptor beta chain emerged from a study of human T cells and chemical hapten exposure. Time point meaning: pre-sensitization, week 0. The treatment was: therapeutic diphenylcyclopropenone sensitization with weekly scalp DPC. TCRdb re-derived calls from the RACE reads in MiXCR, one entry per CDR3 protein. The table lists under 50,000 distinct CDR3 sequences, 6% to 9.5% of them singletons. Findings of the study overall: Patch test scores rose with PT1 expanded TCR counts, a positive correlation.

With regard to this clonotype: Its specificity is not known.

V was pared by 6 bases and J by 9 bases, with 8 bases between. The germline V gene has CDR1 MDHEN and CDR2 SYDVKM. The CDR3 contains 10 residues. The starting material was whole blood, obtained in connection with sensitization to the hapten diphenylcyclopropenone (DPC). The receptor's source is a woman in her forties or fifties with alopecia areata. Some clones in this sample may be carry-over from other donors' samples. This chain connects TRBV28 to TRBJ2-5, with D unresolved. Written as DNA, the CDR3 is TGTGCCAGCAGCCAACGCGCCCAGTACTTC. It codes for CASSQRAQYF.